This T cell receptor beta chain was captured by sequencing in a study of blood T cell repertoires in COVID-19. Assay used: immunoSEQ multiplex PCR; TCRdb lists only in-frame clones, some missing. The table has 280,000 or so clones, 70% to 90% seen once. This clone was seen a few times. This CDR3 has 13 residues. Germline V gives CDR1 SNHLY, CDR2 FYNNEI. The junction had 6 bases not matched to a gene; V was cut back by 6 bases and J by 10 bases. Sample: PBMCs or T cells enriched from blood (not recorded which). This sequence originates from a man in his thirties or forties who had recovered from COVID-19. The chain links TRBV2 to TRBJ1-1; TRBD1 agrees at 12 bases. DNA for the CDR3: TGTGCCAGCAGCCATAGGGACAGGGGGCTAGCTTTCTTT. Encoded protein: CASSHRDRGLAFF.